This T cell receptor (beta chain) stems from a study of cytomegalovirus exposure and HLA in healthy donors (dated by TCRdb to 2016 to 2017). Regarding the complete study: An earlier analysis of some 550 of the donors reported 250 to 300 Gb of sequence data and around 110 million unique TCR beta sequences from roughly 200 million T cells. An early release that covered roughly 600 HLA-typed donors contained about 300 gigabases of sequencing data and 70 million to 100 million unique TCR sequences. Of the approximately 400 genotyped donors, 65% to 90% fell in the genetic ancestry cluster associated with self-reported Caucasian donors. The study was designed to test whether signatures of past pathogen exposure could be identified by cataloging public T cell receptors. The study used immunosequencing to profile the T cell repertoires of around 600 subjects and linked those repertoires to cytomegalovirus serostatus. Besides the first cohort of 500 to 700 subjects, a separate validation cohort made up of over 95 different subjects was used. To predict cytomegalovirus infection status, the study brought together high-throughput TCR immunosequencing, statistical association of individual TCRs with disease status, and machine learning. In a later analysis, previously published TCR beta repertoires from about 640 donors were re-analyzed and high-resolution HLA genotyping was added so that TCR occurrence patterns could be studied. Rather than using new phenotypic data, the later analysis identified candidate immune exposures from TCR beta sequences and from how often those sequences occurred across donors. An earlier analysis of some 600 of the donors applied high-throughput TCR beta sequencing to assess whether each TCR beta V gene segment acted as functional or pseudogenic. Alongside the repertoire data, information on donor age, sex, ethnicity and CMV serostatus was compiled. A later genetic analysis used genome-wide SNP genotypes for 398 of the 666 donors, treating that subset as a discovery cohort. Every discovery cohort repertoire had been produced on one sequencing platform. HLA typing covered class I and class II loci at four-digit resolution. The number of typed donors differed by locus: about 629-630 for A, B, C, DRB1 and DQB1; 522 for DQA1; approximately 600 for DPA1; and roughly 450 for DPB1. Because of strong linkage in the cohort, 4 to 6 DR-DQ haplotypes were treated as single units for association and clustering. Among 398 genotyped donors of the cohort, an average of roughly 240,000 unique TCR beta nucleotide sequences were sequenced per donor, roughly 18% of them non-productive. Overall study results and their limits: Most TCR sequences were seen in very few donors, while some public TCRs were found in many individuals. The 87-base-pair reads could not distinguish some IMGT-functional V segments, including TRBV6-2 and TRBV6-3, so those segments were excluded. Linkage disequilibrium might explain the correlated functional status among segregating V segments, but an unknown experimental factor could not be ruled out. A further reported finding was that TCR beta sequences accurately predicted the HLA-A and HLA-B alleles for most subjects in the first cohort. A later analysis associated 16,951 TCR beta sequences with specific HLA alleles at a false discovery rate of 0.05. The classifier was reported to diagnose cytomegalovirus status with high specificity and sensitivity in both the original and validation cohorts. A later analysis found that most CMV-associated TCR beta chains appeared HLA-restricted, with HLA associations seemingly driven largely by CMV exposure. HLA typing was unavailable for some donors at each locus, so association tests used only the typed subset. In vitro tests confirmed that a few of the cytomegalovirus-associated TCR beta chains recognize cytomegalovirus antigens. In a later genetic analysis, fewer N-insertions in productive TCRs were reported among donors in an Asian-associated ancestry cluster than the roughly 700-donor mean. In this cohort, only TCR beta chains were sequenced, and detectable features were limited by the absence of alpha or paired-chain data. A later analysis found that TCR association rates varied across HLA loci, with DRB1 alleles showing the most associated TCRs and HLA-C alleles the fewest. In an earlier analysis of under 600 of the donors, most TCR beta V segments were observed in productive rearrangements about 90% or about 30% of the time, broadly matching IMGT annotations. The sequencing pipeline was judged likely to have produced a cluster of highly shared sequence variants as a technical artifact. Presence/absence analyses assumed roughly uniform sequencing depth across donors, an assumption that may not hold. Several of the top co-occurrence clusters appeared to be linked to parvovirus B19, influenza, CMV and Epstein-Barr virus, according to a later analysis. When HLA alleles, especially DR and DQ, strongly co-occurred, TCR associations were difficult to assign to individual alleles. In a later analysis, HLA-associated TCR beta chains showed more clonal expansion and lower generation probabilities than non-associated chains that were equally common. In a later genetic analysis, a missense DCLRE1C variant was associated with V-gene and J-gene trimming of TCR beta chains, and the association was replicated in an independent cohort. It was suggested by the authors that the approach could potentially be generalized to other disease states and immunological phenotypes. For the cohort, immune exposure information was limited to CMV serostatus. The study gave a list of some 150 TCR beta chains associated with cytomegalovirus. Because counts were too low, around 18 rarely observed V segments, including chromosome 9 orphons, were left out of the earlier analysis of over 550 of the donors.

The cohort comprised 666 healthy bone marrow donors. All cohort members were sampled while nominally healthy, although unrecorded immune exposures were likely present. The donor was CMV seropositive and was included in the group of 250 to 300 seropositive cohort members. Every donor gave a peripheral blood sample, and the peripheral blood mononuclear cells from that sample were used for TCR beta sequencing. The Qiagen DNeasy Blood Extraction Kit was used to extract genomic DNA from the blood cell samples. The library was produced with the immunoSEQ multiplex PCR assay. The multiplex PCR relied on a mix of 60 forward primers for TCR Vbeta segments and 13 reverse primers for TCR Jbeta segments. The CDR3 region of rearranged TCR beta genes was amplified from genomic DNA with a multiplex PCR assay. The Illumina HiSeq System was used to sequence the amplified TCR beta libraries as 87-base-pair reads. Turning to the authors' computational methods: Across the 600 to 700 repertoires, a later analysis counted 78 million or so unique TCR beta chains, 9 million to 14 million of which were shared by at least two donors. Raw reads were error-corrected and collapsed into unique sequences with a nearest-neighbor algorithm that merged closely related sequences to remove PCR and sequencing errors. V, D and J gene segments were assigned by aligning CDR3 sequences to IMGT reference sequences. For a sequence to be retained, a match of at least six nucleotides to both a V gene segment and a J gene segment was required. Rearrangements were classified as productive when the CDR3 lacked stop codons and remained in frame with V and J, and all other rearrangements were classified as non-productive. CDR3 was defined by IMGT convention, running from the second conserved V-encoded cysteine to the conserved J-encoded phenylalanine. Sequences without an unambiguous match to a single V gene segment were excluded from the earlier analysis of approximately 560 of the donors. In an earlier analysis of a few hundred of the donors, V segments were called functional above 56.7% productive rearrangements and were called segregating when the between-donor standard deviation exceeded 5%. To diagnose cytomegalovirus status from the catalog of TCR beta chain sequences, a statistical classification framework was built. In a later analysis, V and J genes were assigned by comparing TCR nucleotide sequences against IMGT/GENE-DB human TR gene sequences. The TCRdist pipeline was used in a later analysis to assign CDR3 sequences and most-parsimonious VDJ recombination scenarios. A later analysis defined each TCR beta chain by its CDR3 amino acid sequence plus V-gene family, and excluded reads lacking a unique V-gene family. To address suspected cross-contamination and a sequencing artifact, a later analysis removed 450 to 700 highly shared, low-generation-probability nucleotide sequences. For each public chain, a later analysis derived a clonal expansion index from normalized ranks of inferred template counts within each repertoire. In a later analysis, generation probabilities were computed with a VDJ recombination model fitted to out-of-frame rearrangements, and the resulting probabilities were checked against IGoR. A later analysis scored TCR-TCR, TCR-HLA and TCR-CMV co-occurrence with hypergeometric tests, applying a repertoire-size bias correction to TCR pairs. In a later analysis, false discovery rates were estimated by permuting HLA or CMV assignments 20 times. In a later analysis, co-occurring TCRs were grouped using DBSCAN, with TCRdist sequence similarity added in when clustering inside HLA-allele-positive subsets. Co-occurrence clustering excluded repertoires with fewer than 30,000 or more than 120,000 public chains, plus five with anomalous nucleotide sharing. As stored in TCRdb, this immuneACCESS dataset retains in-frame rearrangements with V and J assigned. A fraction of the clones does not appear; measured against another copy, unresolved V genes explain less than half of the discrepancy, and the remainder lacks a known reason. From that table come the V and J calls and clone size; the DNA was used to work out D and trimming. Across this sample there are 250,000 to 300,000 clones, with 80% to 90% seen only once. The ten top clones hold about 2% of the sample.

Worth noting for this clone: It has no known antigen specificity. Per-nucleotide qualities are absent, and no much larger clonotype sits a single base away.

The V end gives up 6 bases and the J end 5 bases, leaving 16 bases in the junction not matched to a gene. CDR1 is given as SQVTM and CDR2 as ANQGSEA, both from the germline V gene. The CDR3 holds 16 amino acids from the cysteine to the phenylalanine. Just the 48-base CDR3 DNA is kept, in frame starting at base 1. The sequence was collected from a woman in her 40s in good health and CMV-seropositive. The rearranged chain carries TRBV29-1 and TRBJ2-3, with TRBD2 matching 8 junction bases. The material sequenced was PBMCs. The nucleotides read TGCAGCGTCCCTTTCACCCTTAGCGGGAAAGGAGATACGCAGTATTTT. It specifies CSVPFTLSGKGDTQYF.